Below are 29 T cell receptor beta chains sequenced from a single sample in a study of T cell repertoires in cytomegalovirus infection. No antigen has been identified for these receptors. TCRdb called the reads again in MiXCR, with one record for every CDR3 protein. The data hold approximately 590,000 distinct CDR3 sequences, with almost 40% observed a single time. Source: cultured PBMCs, taken from culture after CMV antigen stimulation. The receptors come from a human donor in good health (CMV status not recorded). Some clones in this sample may be carry-over from other donors' samples.

In its sample, this clonotype was seen a few times. The rearrangement links TRBV7-4 to TRBJ2-7; D possibly corresponds to TRBD1 (6 bases). CDR3 length equals 12 residues. Germline CDR1 SGHVT, CDR2 SQSDAQ. V was shortened by 6 bases and J by 5 bases, with 11 bases between the two germline ends. DNA for the CDR3: TGTGCCAGCAGTGGGGGCCGGAACGAGCAGTACTTC. Residues: CASSGGRNEQYF. Drawing the rest from reference TRBV7-4 and TRBJ2-7, the complete variable domain is GAGVSQSPRYKVAKRGRDVALRCDSISGHVTLYWYRQTLGQGSEVLTYSQSDAQRDKSGRPSGRFSAERPERSVSTLKIQRTEQGDSAVYLCASSGGRNEQYFGPGTRLTVT.

The chain carries TRBV20-1 and TRBJ2-5; 7 bases map to TRBD1. Per germline, CDR1 DFQATT and CDR2 SNEGSKA (reference sequence). This CDR3 has 10 residues. CDR3 DNA sequence: TGCAGCGGACAGGTAGAGACCCAGTACTTC. This translates into CSGQVETQYF.

This clonotype came up many times. V gene TRBV6-1 combines with J gene TRBJ2-1, with 14 bases lining up with TRBD2. Germline trimming cut 8 bases from V and 7 bases from J; bases unmatched to any gene: 7. The CDR3 covers 15 residues. CDR1 is MNHNS and CDR2 is SASEGT in the germline V gene. CDR3 amino acids: CASGRLAGGPNEQFF. The CDR3 DNA reads TGTGCCAGCGGACGACTAGCGGGAGGGCCGAATGAGCAGTTCTTC.

This clonotype has only a few counts. As DNA, the CDR3 is TGCGCCAGCAGCCAAGAGGTTAGGGGGAACACTGAAGCTTTCTTT. Protein sequence: CASSQEVRGNTEAFF. The chain joins TRBV4-1 to TRBJ1-1; D may be TRBD1 (5 bases). Trimming shortened V by 0 bases and J by 1 base, and 9 bases separated the two germline ends. Per germline, CDR1 MGHRA and CDR2 YSYEKL. The CDR3 is 15 amino acids.

The rearrangement joins TRBV7-6 to TRBJ1-1; no definite D call. V was pared by 2 bases and J by 1 base, with 11 bases between. Germline V gene lookup returns CDR1 SGHVS and CDR2 FNYEAQ. The CDR3 has 15 residues. CDR3 residues: CASSLLVAGNTEAFF. In nucleotides, the CDR3 is TGTGCCAGCAGCTTATTAGTGGCAGGGAACACTGAAGCTTTCTTT.

This clonotype was detected only a few times. V gene TRBV13 combines with J gene TRBJ2-6; D remains unclear. V was trimmed by 5 bases and J by 0 bases, leaving 14 bases between them. The CDR3 covers 17 residues. The germline V gene encodes CDR1 PRHDT and CDR2 FYEKMQ (reference sequence). CDR3 sequence reads: CASSPEPYSSGANVLTF. CDR3 DNA sequence: TGTGCCAGCAGCCCGGAGCCCTACAGCTCTGGGGCCAACGTCCTGACTTTC. Drawing the rest from reference TRBV13 and TRBJ2-6, the complete variable domain is AAGVIQSPRHLIKEKRETATLKCYPIPRHDTVYWYQQGPGQDPQFLISFYEKMQSDKGSIPDRFSAQQFSDYHSELNMSSLELGDSALYFCASSPEPYSSGANVLTFGAGSRLTVL.

This clonotype appeared a few times. The chain is built from TRBV6-1 and TRBJ2-7; 9 positions agree with TRBD1. The CDR3 spans 14 residues. Germline CDR1 and CDR2: MNHNS and SASEGT. V lost 4 bases, J lost 2 bases, and 3 bases stayed unmatched. The CDR3 sequence is CASSGQGGTYEQYF. CDR3 DNA: TGTGCCAGCAGTGGACAGGGGGGAACCTACGAGCAGTACTTC.

This clonotype has more than one count but fewer than ten. V usage is TRBV5-1 and J usage is TRBJ2-1; no reliable D call. Germline-derived CDR1 and CDR2 are SGHRS and YFSETQ. This CDR3 has 14 amino acids. The V gene lost 6 bases and the J gene lost 2 bases, with 12 bases spanning the gap. DNA for the CDR3: TGCGCCAGCAAGGTGGGTAGTCCCTACAATGAGCAGTTCTTC. It specifies CASKVGSPYNEQFF.

This clonotype was seen more than once but under ten times. The J gene is TRBJ2-3, the V gene TRBV7-2; TRBD2 agrees at 9 bases. The CDR3 has 14 residues. Germline values: CDR1 SGHTA, CDR2 FQGNSA. The junction had 5 bases not matched to a gene; V was cut back by 8 bases and J by 2 bases. CDR3 DNA: TGTGCCAGCGCCCTAGCGGGGACCACAGATACGCAGTATTTT. Translated, it gives CASALAGTTDTQYF.

This clonotype was found many times. This chain links TRBV4-1 with TRBJ1-5, with 8 bases identical to TRBD1. Losses at the gene ends were 6 bases for V and 1 base for J; bases not matched to a gene: 5. The CDR3 is 15 residues long. Germline loops: CDR1 MGHRA, CDR2 YSYEKL. This CDR3 reads CASSFRQGSNQPQHF. DNA for the CDR3: TGCGCCAGCAGTTTTCGACAGGGGAGCAATCAGCCCCAGCATTTT.

This clonotype was detected only a few times. The J gene is TRBJ2-1, the V gene TRBV7-2, with TRBD2 identical over 7 bases. The CDR3 loop spans 15 amino acids. Germline assignment: CDR1 SGHTA and CDR2 FQGNSA. V shed 5 bases, J shed 3 bases, and the junction held 7 bases outside the gene matches. The CDR3 DNA is TGTGCCAGCAGCCAGAGCGGGGTAATCTACAATGAGCAGTTCTTC. It is translated as CASSQSGVIYNEQFF.

This chain links TRBV5-6 with TRBJ2-7; a possible D gene is TRBD1 (5 bases). Germline V lookup: CDR1 SGHDT, CDR2 YYEEEE. V was pared by 0 bases and J by 1 base, with 14 bases between. The CDR3 is 16 residues long. CDR3 bases: TGTGCCAGCAGCTTGGGGGCAGGGTCGTTTTCCTACGAGCAGTACTTC. Protein sequence: CASSLGAGSFSYEQYF.

The chain links TRBV10-3 to TRBJ2-7, with D tentatively TRBD1 (5 bases). The germline V gene has CDR1 ENHRY and CDR2 SYGVKD. V gave up 3 bases and J gave up 2 bases, with 11 bases separating them. The CDR3 totals 14 residues. The CDR3: CAISERGRTYEQYF. CDR3 DNA: TGTGCCATCAGTGAAAGGGGTAGGACCTACGAGCAGTACTTC.

The CDR3 nucleotides read TGTGCCAGCCCCGGGACAGGGGGCGATACGGAGACCCAGTACTTC. Its protein is CASPGTGGDTETQYF. The V gene is TRBV6-1, the J gene TRBJ2-5, with 12 bases aligning to TRBD1. V gave up 8 bases and J gave up 5 bases; unmatched junction bases: 9. The CDR3 covers 15 residues. CDR1 MNHNS and CDR2 SASEGT come from the germline V gene.

This sequence joins TRBV28 and TRBJ1-2; D is unresolved. CDR1 is MDHEN and CDR2 is SYDVKM in the germline V gene. V was trimmed by 7 bases and J by 1 base, leaving 10 bases between them. The CDR3 consists of 13 residues. This CDR3 is CASKLTSNYGYTF. CDR3 coding DNA: TGTGCCAGCAAACTGACAAGTAACTATGGCTACACCTTC.

The chain has TRBV6-6 and TRBJ1-1, with D possibly TRBD1 on 6 matching bases. Trimming took 4 bases from V and 4 from J, leaving 10 bases between them. The length of the CDR3 is 13 residues. CDR1 and CDR2 from the germline V gene are MNHNY and SVGAGI (reference sequence). CDR3 sequence reads: CASSSGAVTEAFF. Here the CDR3 DNA reads TGTGCCAGCAGTTCAGGGGCGGTCACTGAAGCTTTCTTT.

In its sample, this clonotype was seen many times. The chain is built from TRBV7-2 and TRBJ2-1; 10 positions match TRBD1. Germline trimming cut 1 base from V and 4 bases from J; bases unmatched to any gene: 4. Looked up from germline, CDR1 is SGHTA and CDR2 is FQGNSA. The CDR3 runs to 16 residues. CDR3 region: CASSLGGQGRYNEQFF. Here the CDR3 DNA reads TGTGCCAGCAGCTTAGGGGGACAGGGGAGATACAATGAGCAGTTCTTC.

V usage is TRBV7-2 and J usage is TRBJ1-1; D gene uncertain. The CDR3 runs to 15 residues. Looked up from germline, CDR1 is SGHTA and CDR2 is FQGNSA. V lost 1 base to trimming and J lost 6 bases, with 15 bases between them. The CDR3 reads CASSLVRAGVAEAFF. The CDR3 DNA reads as TGTGCCAGCAGCTTAGTTAGAGCTGGGGTGGCTGAAGCTTTCTTT.

The V and J genes are TRBV11-2 and TRBJ2-6, with D possibly being TRBD2 (5 bases). V lost 5 bases, J lost 0 bases, and 11 bases lay in between. CDR3 length equals 16 residues. Germline V gene lookup returns CDR1 SGHAT and CDR2 FQNNGV. The CDR3 region is CASSAGLVSGANVLTF. The CDR3 nucleotides are TGTGCCAGCAGCGCGGGTCTCGTCTCTGGGGCCAACGTCCTGACTTTC.

This chain links TRBV25-1 with TRBJ1-5, with D possibly matching TRBD1 (6 bases). Germline CDR1 reads MGHDK; CDR2 reads SYGVNS. Trimming removed 8 bases from V and 0 bases from J, with 11 bases in between. This CDR3 contains 14 residues. The CDR3 loop reads CASAGGGSNQPQHF. CDR3 sequence (DNA): TGTGCCAGCGCCGGAGGGGGTAGCAATCAGCCCCAGCATTTT.

This clonotype has a handful of counts. CDR3 amino acids: CASRLAGDEQFF. CDR3 coding DNA: TGTGCCAGCAGACTAGCGGGGGATGAGCAGTTCTTC. This sequence joins TRBV2 and TRBJ2-1; 11 bases align to TRBD2. The germline gives CDR1 SNHLY, CDR2 FYNNEI. The length of the CDR3 is 12 residues. The V segment lost 6 bases and the J segment 8 bases; nucleotides outside the gene matches: 0.

V gene TRBV27 combines with J gene TRBJ2-6; 9 bases map to TRBD1. The germline gives CDR1 MNHEY, CDR2 SMNVEV (reference sequence). CDR3 length: 17 amino acids. V gave up 5 bases and J gave up 0 bases; unmatched junction bases: 5. CDR3 residues: CASSPGTGLSGANVLTF. The DNA for the CDR3 is TGTGCCAGCAGTCCCGGGACAGGGCTCTCTGGGGCCAACGTCCTGACTTTC. The complete variable domain, with remaining parts taken from reference TRBV27 and TRBJ2-6, reads EAQVTQNPRYLITVTGKKLTVTCSQNMNHEYMSWYRQDPGLGLRQIYYSMNVEVTDKGDVPEGYKVSRKEKRNFPLILESPSPNQTSLYFCASSPGTGLSGANVLTFGAGSRLTVL.

This clonotype was seen only a few times. The J gene is TRBJ2-1, the V gene TRBV11-3; 7 bases align to TRBD2. The J segment lost 6 bases and the V segment lost 2 bases, leaving 10 bases of the junction unmatched. CDR3 size: 16 residues. The germline gives CDR1 SGHNT, CDR2 YENEEA. The CDR3 is CASSLSHASGTNEQFF. CDR3 bases: TGTGCCAGCAGCTTATCCCACGCTAGCGGCACCAATGAGCAGTTCTTC.

DNA of the CDR3: TGTGCCAGCAGCTTTCTTAAACTCGAGCAGTACTTC. Translation gives CASSFLKLEQYF. The rearrangement links TRBV7-2 to TRBJ2-7; D unresolved. The CDR3 length is 12 residues. Germline CDR1 SGHTA, CDR2 FQGNSA. Trimming took 3 bases from V and 6 from J, leaving 9 bases between them.

The chain has TRBV4-1 and TRBJ2-1, with 7 nucleotides matching TRBD2. Germline V lookup: CDR1 MGHRA, CDR2 YSYEKL. J gave up 2 bases and V 3 bases, and 4 bases lay outside the gene matches. CDR3 size: 15 residues. Written as DNA, the CDR3 is TGCGCCAGCAGCCAGACCAGCGGGGCCTACAATGAGCAGTTCTTC. It specifies CASSQTSGAYNEQFF.

This clonotype was counted a few times. The rearrangement uses TRBV7-2 and TRBJ2-5; D is perhaps TRBD2 (6 bases). V lost 5 bases and J 5 bases, leaving 18 bases between the germline ends. Looked up from germline, CDR1 is SGHTA and CDR2 is FQGNSA. This CDR3 is 15 amino acids long. For the CDR3, the DNA is TGTGCCAGCAGCCGTACACGGAGCGGGCCGGAGACCCAGTACTTC. Its translation is CASSRTRSGPETQYF.

The CDR3 DNA reads as TGTGCCAGCAGTTCCATGTTAGGTGAACTTCTCCACTTT. Its translation is CASSSMLGELLHF. The rearrangement uses TRBV28 and TRBJ1-6; D gene unclear. Germline CDR1 and CDR2: MDHEN and SYDVKM. The CDR3 spans 13 residues. V was trimmed by 4 bases and J by 16 bases, leaving 17 bases between them.

This clonotype came up a few times. This chain connects TRBV7-2 to TRBJ1-5, with D uncertain. Per the germline V gene, CDR1 is SGHTA and CDR2 is FQGNSA. The V end was cut by 0 bases, the J end by 9 bases, with 6 bases between. This CDR3 spans 12 amino acids. The CDR3 nucleotides read TGTGCCAGCAGCTTAGCAGGACGGCCCCAGCATTTT. It specifies CASSLAGRPQHF.

The J gene is TRBJ2-3, the V gene TRBV12-3 or TRBV12-4; 15 bases are a match to TRBD2. The trim removed 5 bases at V and 8 bases at J, leaving 5 bases unmatched. This CDR3 is 15 amino acids long. The chain's CDR3 is CASSAGTSGGTTQYF. CDR3 in DNA: TGTGCCAGCAGTGCCGGGACTAGCGGGGGGACTACGCAGTATTTT.